This entry concerns a single TCR beta chain. Its antigen remains unknown. This record comes from a study of shared clonotypes between healthy human individuals. Study-wide background: Plates per donor: three CD4 naive, three CD4 memory, two CD8 naive, one CD8 memory.

V shed 2 bases, J shed 4 bases, and the junction held 6 bases outside the gene matches. The CDR3 has 15 amino acids. The germline gives CDR1 MNHEY, CDR2 SVGAGI. Points from the study as a whole: Sharing across four donors was highest in naive CD4 (roughly 5%) and lowest in memory CD8 (0.4%). Naive subsets generally exceeded memory subsets in estimated richness.

On sorted subsets, replicate PCRs used about 200 ng DNA, or some 28,000 T cell genomes. The method was immunoSEQ multiplex PCR; TCRdb's version includes in-frame clones alone and lacks a portion of them. The profile shows approximately 1,500,000 clones, approximately 98% of them singletons. The origin of this receptor is a man younger than 40 in good health. Material for sequencing was naive CD4+ T cells sorted from blood. Subset denoted: CD45RA+ positively selected. The rearrangement uses TRBV6-5 and TRBJ2-7; 9 bases match TRBD1. CDR3 in DNA: TGTGCCAGCAGTTACCGCACAGGGGGCCGGTACGAGCAGTACTTC. Its protein is CASSYRTGGRYEQYF.